This T cell receptor (beta chain) was captured in a study of response to subunit inactivated influenza vaccine (dated by TCRdb to the late 2010s). The study in broad terms: The study used deep quantitative T cell receptor repertoire profiling to track responses to a trivalent subunit inactivated influenza vaccine.

As concerns this clonotype: Its antigen is currently not known. Within one base of it there is no much larger clone, and no base qualities were kept.

V trim: 4 bases; J trim: 5 bases; unmatched bases: 10. The germline V gene yields MGHRA for CDR1 and YSYEKL for CDR2. CDR3 length: 18 amino acids, cysteine to phenylalanine. Solely the CDR3 DNA is kept, with 54 bases framed from the first base. The library was obtained by RT-PCR. The instrument given in TCRdb is Illumina HiSeq 2500. TCRdb cleaned the public reads at Q25 with fastp, built clones with MiXCR and kept in-frame beta chains. Rows with one shared CDR3 protein collapse into an entry with the most common genes and DNA. In this sample the table shows about 700,000 distinct CDR3 sequences, approximately 15% of which occur a single time. 5.5% to 7% of the sample lies in the top ten. Results and caveats for the whole study, not just this receptor: According to the authors, only a limited number of new T cells may be recruited by each seasonal influenza vaccination.

The rearranged segments are TRBV4-1 and TRBJ2-1; 14 bases in the middle match TRBD2. This TCR was sampled from a middle-aged man who received an inactivated influenza vaccine. Donor details come from another sample of the same person, matched by shared clones. The source material was PBMCs from blood, sampled 14 to 15 days before vaccination. For the CDR3, the sequence is CASSLRLAGGQKDNEQFF. The nucleotide sequence reads TGCGCCAGCAGCCTTAGACTAGCGGGGGGGCAGAAGGACAATGAGCAGTTCTTC.